The present T cell receptor beta chain was sequenced within a study of T cells in Graves' hyperthyroidism and ophthalmopathy. Amplified regions were TCR beta CDR3 sequences from RNA transcripts. The study used the HTBI primer set for a first-round RT-PCR of the TCR CDR3. TCRdb re-called the multiplex PCR reads through MiXCR, storing one row per CDR3 protein. The sample consists of about 720,000 distinct CDR3 sequences, under 20% of them appearing once. Subjects aged 18 to 65 presented with newly diagnosed hyperthyroidism of less than 2 months' duration. Not enrolled were patients with uncontrolled infection, other autoimmune disease, pregnancy or lactation. The PBMCs studied were ones that came from 10 ml fresh peripheral blood. V shed 5 bases, J shed 6 bases, and the junction held 7 bases outside the gene matches. Germline CDR1 reads MDHEN; CDR2 reads SYDVKM. The CDR3 is made up of 16 amino acids.

The V call is TRBV28, the J call TRBJ2-3; 14 bases line up with TRBD2. The specimen was blood. The clonotype was recovered from a woman aged 45-60 years with Graves' hyperthyroidism that later progressed to Graves' ophthalmopathy. The CDR3 here is CASSAGLAGGGDTQYF. CDR3 nucleotides: TGTGCCAGCAGTGCTGGACTAGCGGGGGGAGGGGATACGCAGTATTTT.